These T cell receptor beta chains were read from a single sample in a study of blood T cell repertoires in COVID-19. Using immunoSEQ multiplex PCR, the repertoire was profiled, and TCRdb retains in-frame clones only, with some absent. Of 35,000 to 50,000 clones listed, around 83% are singletons. The source material was peripheral blood. The receptor source for this set is a woman older than 75 with acute or convalescent COVID-19. Each CDR3 is given with its conserved first and last residue. Each record gives: V gene, D gene, clone size, J gene, CDR3 DNA, CDR3 protein. D genes are given only for firm matches. Size is stated for part of the rows, as once, few or many counts, or as a class when the clone is expanded.

v_gene: TRBV7-2
d_gene: TRBD2
abundance: -
j_gene: TRBJ2-7
CDR3nt: TGTGCCAGCAGCTCACCCCTAGCGGGGCCCACCTACGAGCAGTACTTC
CDR3aa: CASSSPLAGPTYEQYF

v_gene: TRBV5-6
d_gene: -
abundance: -
j_gene: TRBJ1-2
CDR3nt: TGTGCCAGCAGCTCACTATACTATGGCTACACCTTC
CDR3aa: CASSSLYYGYTF

v_gene: TRBV4-1
d_gene: TRBD1
abundance: once
j_gene: TRBJ1-6
CDR3nt: TGCGCCAGCAGCCAAGAGGACAGGGAAAGTTCACCCCTCCACTTT
CDR3aa: CASSQEDRESSPLHF

v_gene: TRBV5-4
d_gene: -
abundance: -
j_gene: TRBJ1-2
CDR3nt: TGTGCCAGCAGCTCGGGACACCTACGAGCTAACTATGGCTACACCTTC
CDR3aa: CASSSGHLRANYGYTF

v_gene: TRBV14
d_gene: -
abundance: -
j_gene: TRBJ1-1
CDR3nt: TGTGCCAGCAGCCAAAAGTCCCCTCCGGGTGAAGCTTTCTTT
CDR3aa: CASSQKSPPGEAFF

v_gene: TRBV10-3
d_gene: -
abundance: once
j_gene: TRBJ2-3
CDR3nt: TGTGCCATCAGTAGCACAGGGTATGGGGGAGATACGCAGTATTTT
CDR3aa: CAISSTGYGGDTQYF

v_gene: TRBV5-6
d_gene: TRBD1
abundance: few
j_gene: TRBJ1-5
CDR3nt: TGTGCCAGCAGCCGGACAGGATATCAGCCCCAGCATTTT
CDR3aa: CASSRTGYQPQHF

v_gene: TRBV7-6
d_gene: TRBD1
abundance: -
j_gene: TRBJ1-2
CDR3nt: TGTGCCAGCAGACCAAGTCCCGGGACAGGGCCGTATGGCTACACCTTC
CDR3aa: CASRPSPGTGPYGYTF

v_gene: TRBV29-1
d_gene: TRBD1
abundance: -
j_gene: TRBJ2-2
CDR3nt: TGCAGCGTCGGGACAGGGGGCCACGGGGAGCTGTTTTTT
CDR3aa: CSVGTGGHGELFF

v_gene: TRBV2
d_gene: TRBD1
abundance: -
j_gene: TRBJ2-1
CDR3nt: TGTGCCAGCAGTGGATTTGGGACAGGGCCTAATGAGCAGTTCTTC
CDR3aa: CASSGFGTGPNEQFF

v_gene: TRBV29-1
d_gene: -
abundance: few
j_gene: TRBJ1-2
CDR3nt: TGCAGCGTGCGGGACTCTAAAGTCTATGGCTACACCTTC
CDR3aa: CSVRDSKVYGYTF

v_gene: TRBV27
d_gene: -
abundance: -
j_gene: TRBJ1-2
CDR3nt: TGTGCCAGCAGAGGACAGCCCAGGGGCTACACCTTC
CDR3aa: CASRGQPRGYTF

v_gene: TRBV3-1/TRBV3-2
d_gene: TRBD1
abundance: -
j_gene: TRBJ1-5
CDR3nt: TGTGCCAGCAGCCAGGGACAGGGGGTGTATCAGCCCCAGCATTTT
CDR3aa: CASSQGQGVYQPQHF

v_gene: TRBV7-2
d_gene: -
abundance: -
j_gene: TRBJ2-7
CDR3nt: TGTGCCAGCAGCTTCACCGGGGGGCTTTACGAGCAGTACTTC
CDR3aa: CASSFTGGLYEQYF

v_gene: TRBV6-1
d_gene: -
abundance: -
j_gene: TRBJ2-3
CDR3nt: TGTGCCAGCAGTGAACGGGGCGGGGTCTCCCCAGATACGCAGTATTTT
CDR3aa: CASSERGGVSPDTQYF

v_gene: TRBV7-9
d_gene: -
abundance: -
j_gene: TRBJ1-4
CDR3nt: TGTGCCAGCAACCCAGGGGCCCCTAATGAAAAACTGTTTTTT
CDR3aa: CASNPGAPNEKLFF

v_gene: TRBV4-1
d_gene: -
abundance: -
j_gene: TRBJ1-2
CDR3nt: TGCGCCAGCAGCCAAGTTGAAGCCAGCAGCAGGGGCTATGGCTACACCTTC
CDR3aa: CASSQVEASSRGYGYTF

v_gene: TRBV6-5
d_gene: -
abundance: -
j_gene: TRBJ1-4
CDR3nt: TGTGCCAGCAGTACGCGACAGCAGAATGAAAAACTGTTTTTT
CDR3aa: CASSTRQQNEKLFF

v_gene: TRBV5-1
d_gene: TRBD2
abundance: -
j_gene: TRBJ2-5
CDR3nt: TGCGCCAGCAGCTTAGGGGTAGCGGGAGAAGAGACCCAGTACTTC
CDR3aa: CASSLGVAGEETQYF

v_gene: TRBV5-1
d_gene: -
abundance: -
j_gene: TRBJ2-3
CDR3nt: TGCGCCAGCAGCTTGACAAACCGGGTCGTCGATACGCAGTATTTT
CDR3aa: CASSLTNRVVDTQYF

v_gene: TRBV28
d_gene: TRBD2
abundance: -
j_gene: TRBJ2-3
CDR3nt: TGTGCCAGCACCCAAGGGGGGGCGGGGGGCCAGGCAGATACGCAGTATTTT
CDR3aa: CASTQGGAGGQADTQYF

v_gene: TRBV6-5
d_gene: TRBD1
abundance: -
j_gene: TRBJ1-1
CDR3nt: TGTGCCAGCAGCTTGACAGGGGGCAGGCGGACTGAAGCTTTCTTT
CDR3aa: CASSLTGGRRTEAFF

v_gene: TRBV10-1
d_gene: -
abundance: -
j_gene: TRBJ1-4
CDR3nt: TGCGCCAGCAGTGAGTCGGCGACAGGAACTAATGAAAAACTGTTTTTT
CDR3aa: CASSESATGTNEKLFF

v_gene: TRBV5-8
d_gene: -
abundance: -
j_gene: TRBJ1-2
CDR3nt: TGTGCCAGCAGCTTGGTGGGGAGACGCTCCTACACCTTC
CDR3aa: CASSLVGRRSYTF

v_gene: TRBV5-1
d_gene: -
abundance: -
j_gene: TRBJ1-6
CDR3nt: TGCGCCAGCACCCCGAGATCCAGCTCGACGGGGGATTCACCCCTCCACTTT
CDR3aa: CASTPRSSSTGDSPLHF

v_gene: TRBV29-1
d_gene: -
abundance: -
j_gene: TRBJ1-2
CDR3nt: TGCAGCGTTGAGGGGACAAACCGCTATGGCTACACCTTC
CDR3aa: CSVEGTNRYGYTF

v_gene: TRBV10-3
d_gene: -
abundance: few
j_gene: TRBJ1-1
CDR3nt: TGTGCCATCAGTGAAGAGGGGGTCATAATGAACACTGAAGCTTTCTTT
CDR3aa: CAISEEGVIMNTEAFF

v_gene: TRBV28
d_gene: TRBD1
abundance: -
j_gene: TRBJ1-1
CDR3nt: TGTGCCAGCAGCCGACAGGGGAACACTGAAGCTTTCTTT
CDR3aa: CASSRQGNTEAFF

v_gene: TRBV19
d_gene: TRBD1
abundance: once
j_gene: TRBJ1-1
CDR3nt: TGTGCCAGTAGGCCGATTCCGGGACAGGGGAACACTGAAGCTTTCTTT
CDR3aa: CASRPIPGQGNTEAFF

v_gene: TRBV6-5
d_gene: TRBD1
abundance: -
j_gene: TRBJ2-5
CDR3nt: TGTGCCAGCATATCCGGGCCAGGGGGCTGGGAGACCCAGTACTTC
CDR3aa: CASISGPGGWETQYF

v_gene: TRBV5-4
d_gene: -
abundance: -
j_gene: TRBJ1-4
CDR3nt: TGTGCCAGCAGCTTTCTTCCCGGGGAAAAACTGTTTTTT
CDR3aa: CASSFLPGEKLFF

v_gene: TRBV28
d_gene: -
abundance: -
j_gene: TRBJ1-1
CDR3nt: TGTGCCAGCAGGAAAGACGGGGTGGGGAACACTGAAGCTTTCTTT
CDR3aa: CASRKDGVGNTEAFF

v_gene: TRBV5-6
d_gene: -
abundance: -
j_gene: TRBJ1-6
CDR3nt: TGTGCCAGCAGCTTCGGAGGGGCGCGAGGCTCACCCCTCCACTTT
CDR3aa: CASSFGGARGSPLHF

v_gene: TRBV30
d_gene: -
abundance: few
j_gene: TRBJ1-1
CDR3nt: TGTGCCAAAAGCCTCCGGGGGAACACTGAAGCTTTCTTT
CDR3aa: CAKSLRGNTEAFF

v_gene: TRBV6-2/TRBV6-3
d_gene: TRBD2
abundance: -
j_gene: TRBJ2-3
CDR3nt: TGTGCCAGCCGTTTCCGGGGGGGCGGGTCAGATACGCAGTATTTT
CDR3aa: CASRFRGGGSDTQYF

v_gene: TRBV5-5
d_gene: -
abundance: -
j_gene: TRBJ1-1
CDR3nt: TGTGCCAGCCGGACAGCTCTAAACACTGAAGCTTTCTTT
CDR3aa: CASRTALNTEAFF

v_gene: TRBV19
d_gene: TRBD2
abundance: -
j_gene: TRBJ2-7
CDR3nt: TGTGCCAGTAGTCTCACTAGCGGGGACCCCACCTACGAGCAGTACTTC
CDR3aa: CASSLTSGDPTYEQYF

v_gene: TRBV3-1/TRBV3-2
d_gene: TRBD1
abundance: -
j_gene: TRBJ1-3
CDR3nt: TGTGCCAGCAGCCCGTACAGGGGAAACGGGAACACCATATATTTT
CDR3aa: CASSPYRGNGNTIYF

v_gene: TRBV6-5
d_gene: TRBD2
abundance: once
j_gene: TRBJ2-7
CDR3nt: TGTGCCAGCAGTTACAGGTGGGGGGGATTCTACGAGCAGTACTTC
CDR3aa: CASSYRWGGFYEQYF

v_gene: TRBV14
d_gene: -
abundance: -
j_gene: TRBJ2-2
CDR3nt: TGTGCCAGCAGCCCCAGGGGAGGGGGTGCGAACACCGGGGAGCTGTTTTTT
CDR3aa: CASSPRGGGANTGELFF

v_gene: TRBV9
d_gene: TRBD2
abundance: medium-sized
j_gene: TRBJ2-7
CDR3nt: TGTGCCAGCAGCGTAAGTTTCTTGCCTAGCGGGGACACCTACGAGCAGTACTTC
CDR3aa: CASSVSFLPSGDTYEQYF

v_gene: TRBV19
d_gene: -
abundance: few
j_gene: TRBJ1-4
CDR3nt: TGTGCCAGTTCCCTCCGCGAGGGCGGGAAACTGTTTTTT
CDR3aa: CASSLREGGKLFF

v_gene: TRBV11-2
d_gene: TRBD1
abundance: few
j_gene: TRBJ1-2
CDR3nt: TGTGCCAGCAGCAACCGACCAAACCGGGACAGGAGTTTACGTGGCTACACCTTC
CDR3aa: CASSNRPNRDRSLRGYTF

v_gene: TRBV7-7
d_gene: TRBD2
abundance: -
j_gene: TRBJ2-1
CDR3nt: TGTGCTAGCAGCTTAGTAGCGGGGCCTTTGGATGAGCAGTTCTTC
CDR3aa: CASSLVAGPLDEQFF

v_gene: TRBV5-4
d_gene: TRBD2
abundance: -
j_gene: TRBJ2-3
CDR3nt: TGTGCCAGCAGGTTTAGCGGGGGGGCGACAGATACGCAGTATTTT
CDR3aa: CASRFSGGATDTQYF

v_gene: TRBV12-3/TRBV12-4
d_gene: -
abundance: -
j_gene: TRBJ2-5
CDR3nt: TGTGCCAGCAGTTTAAGGGGCGAGACCCAGTACTTC
CDR3aa: CASSLRGETQYF

v_gene: TRBV6-5
d_gene: TRBD1
abundance: -
j_gene: TRBJ2-4
CDR3nt: TGTGCCAGCACCGACAGGGACCCCCTAGACATTCAGTACTTC
CDR3aa: CASTDRDPLDIQYF

v_gene: TRBV6-5
d_gene: TRBD1
abundance: -
j_gene: TRBJ1-2
CDR3nt: TGTGCCAGCAGTTTAGAGCCGGGACAGGGGGCGCAGGGCTACACCTTC
CDR3aa: CASSLEPGQGAQGYTF

v_gene: TRBV6-5
d_gene: -
abundance: few
j_gene: TRBJ2-1
CDR3nt: TGTGCCAGCAGTTACAGGACAGTCTACAATGAGCAGTTCTTC
CDR3aa: CASSYRTVYNEQFF

v_gene: TRBV6-4
d_gene: TRBD1
abundance: -
j_gene: TRBJ2-3
CDR3nt: TGTGCCAGCAGTGTGGACAGGGGGCAAGATACGCAGTATTTT
CDR3aa: CASSVDRGQDTQYF

v_gene: TRBV5-8
d_gene: TRBD1
abundance: few
j_gene: TRBJ1-2
CDR3nt: TGTGCCAGCAGCGTTACAGGGGTGGGCGGCTACACCTTC
CDR3aa: CASSVTGVGGYTF

v_gene: TRBV19
d_gene: TRBD1
abundance: once
j_gene: TRBJ1-3
CDR3nt: TGTGCCAGTAGTATAGTTGGCTCAGGGGGCGGCCCTGGAAACACCATATATTTT
CDR3aa: CASSIVGSGGGPGNTIYF